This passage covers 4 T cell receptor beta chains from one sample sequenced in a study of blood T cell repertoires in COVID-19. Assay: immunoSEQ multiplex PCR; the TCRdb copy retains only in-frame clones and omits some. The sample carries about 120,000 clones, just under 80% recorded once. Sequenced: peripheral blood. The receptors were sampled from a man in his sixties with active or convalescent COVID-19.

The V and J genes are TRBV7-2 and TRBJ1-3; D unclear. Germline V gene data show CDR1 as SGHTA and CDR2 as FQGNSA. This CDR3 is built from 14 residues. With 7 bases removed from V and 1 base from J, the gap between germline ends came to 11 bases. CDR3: CASTPTLSGNTIYF. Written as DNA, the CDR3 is TGTGCCAGCACCCCTACCCTGTCTGGAAACACCATATATTTT.

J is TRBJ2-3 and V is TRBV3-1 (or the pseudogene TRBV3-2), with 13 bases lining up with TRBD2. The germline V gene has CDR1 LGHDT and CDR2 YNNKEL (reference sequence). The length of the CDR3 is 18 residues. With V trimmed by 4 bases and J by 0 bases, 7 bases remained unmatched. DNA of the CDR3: TGTGCCAGCAGCCGACTAGCGGGAGGTCCCCTTAGCACAGATACGCAGTATTTT. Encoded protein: CASSRLAGGPLSTDTQYF.

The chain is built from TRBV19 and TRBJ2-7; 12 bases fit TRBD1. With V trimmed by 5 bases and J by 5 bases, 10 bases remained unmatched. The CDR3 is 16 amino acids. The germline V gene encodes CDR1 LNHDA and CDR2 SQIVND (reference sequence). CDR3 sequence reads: CASSPKSGQGAHEQYF. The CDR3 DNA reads TGTGCCAGTAGTCCGAAATCGGGACAGGGGGCCCACGAGCAGTACTTC. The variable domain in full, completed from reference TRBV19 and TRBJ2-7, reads DGGITQSPKYLFRKEGQNVTLSCEQNLNHDAMYWYRQDPGQGLRLIYYSQIVNDFQKGDIAEGYSVSREKKESFPLTVTSAQKNPTAFYLCASSPKSGQGAHEQYFGPGTRLTVT.

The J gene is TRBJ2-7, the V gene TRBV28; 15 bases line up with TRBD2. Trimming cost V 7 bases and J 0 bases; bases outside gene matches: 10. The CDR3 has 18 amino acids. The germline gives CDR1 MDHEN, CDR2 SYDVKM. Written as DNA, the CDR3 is TGTGCCAGCATGAGGACTAGCGGGAGGGCCAAGAGCTCCTACGAGCAGTACTTC. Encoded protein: CASMRTSGRAKSSYEQYF.